The present T cell receptor (beta chain) was sequenced within a study of cytomegalovirus exposure and HLA in healthy donors. The PCR employed 60 Vbeta primers together with 13 Jbeta primers. Assay: immunoSEQ multiplex PCR; the TCRdb copy retains only in-frame clones and omits some. The sample has 150,000 or so clones, around 81% seen once; the top ten hold 5.6%. CDR3 length equals 16 residues. The V segment lost 4 bases and the J segment 7 bases; nucleotides outside the gene matches: 8. Germline-derived CDR1 and CDR2 are SGHRS and YFSETQ. The V call is TRBV5-1, the J call TRBJ2-1; 13 bases fit TRBD2. The sequencing sample was made of PBMCs. The sequence was collected from a woman aged 40-49 years in good health and CMV-seropositive. CDR3 in amino acids: CASSLPRTSGSNEQFF. For the CDR3, the DNA is TGCGCCAGCAGCCTTCCTCGGACTAGCGGGAGTAATGAGCAGTTCTTC.